This T cell receptor (beta chain) was recorded in a study of T-cell reconstitution after alpha-beta-depleted transplantation in children. The TCRbeta library incorporated unique molecular identifiers. TCRdb fed the PCR reads into MiXCR, producing one record per CDR3 protein. Here the sample spans 540,000 or so distinct CDR3 sequences, about 23% being singletons. Only a few counts were recorded for this clonotype. The V gene lost 5 bases and the J gene lost 6 bases, with 10 bases spanning the gap. Germline CDR1 and CDR2: MDHEN and SYDVKM. This CDR3 spans 12 amino acids. Sequenced material: PBMCs, mostly from graft donor cells, taken 360 days after TCRalphabeta/CD19-depleted stem cell transplant. The clonotype originates from a boy younger than two who had a stem cell transplant for acute myeloid leukemia, so the T cells may come from the graft donor. V gene TRBV28 combines with J gene TRBJ1-2; the D is unclear. In DNA, the CDR3 is TGTGCCAGCAGTAACTGCAGTGATGGCTACACCTTC. It specifies CASSNCSDGYTF.